This T cell receptor beta chain was captured by sequencing in a study of blood T cell repertoires in COVID-19. Libraries were prepared by immunoSEQ multiplex PCR; TCRdb keeps only in-frame clonotypes and omits some of them. The top ten clones hold 8.4% of a sample with under 150,000 clones, about 88% of them seen once. Germline CDR1 KGHDR, CDR2 SFDVKD. CDR3 length: 16 residues. After removal of 7 bases from V and 5 bases from J, the junction contained 11 bases not matched to a gene. The count of this clone is one. This TCR derives from a woman in her seventies who had recovered from COVID-19. The chain links TRBV24-1 to TRBJ2-5; 11 bases line up with TRBD2. The material sequenced was peripheral blood. CDR3 bases: TGTGCCACCAGCGGGTATAGCGGGGGGGCCAGGGAGACCCAGTACTTC. It encodes CATSGYSGGARETQYF.